This entry lists 15 T cell receptor beta chains sequenced from one sample in a study of cytomegalovirus exposure and HLA in healthy donors. The PCR was carried out with 60 Vbeta primers and 13 Jbeta primers. Repertoires were generated with immunoSEQ multiplex PCR, while TCRdb's copy carries only in-frame clones and drops some. This table holds about 150,000 clones, approximately 8.9% found once. Sequenced input: PBMCs. The origin of the receptors is a woman aged 40 to 50 in good health and CMV-seropositive.

V and J are TRBV7-8 and TRBJ1-2, with 9 bases that match TRBD1. The CDR3 sequence is 14 residues long. The germline V gene has CDR1 SGHVS and CDR2 FQNEAQ. The V and J ends lost 5 bases and 4 bases, in that order; junction bases with no gene match: 5. CDR3: CASSKQGAFYGYTF. CDR3 bases: TGTGCCAGCAGCAAACAGGGGGCGTTCTATGGCTACACCTTC.

In this sample, this clone turned up a few times. The V call is TRBV5-4, the J call TRBJ2-5; 13 nucleotides agree with TRBD2. The ends lost 2 bases at V and 2 bases at J; junction bases unmatched: 3. CDR1 and CDR2 from the germline V gene are SGHNT and YYREEE (reference sequence). This CDR3 comprises 16 residues. CDR3 amino acids: CASSFTSGGVQETQYF. CDR3 nucleotides: TGTGCCAGCAGCTTCACTAGCGGGGGGGTTCAAGAGACCCAGTACTTC.

This clone has more than one count but fewer than ten. This chain joins TRBV7-9 and TRBJ2-2; perhaps TRBD1 as D (5 bases). CDR1 is SEHNR and CDR2 is FQNEAQ in the germline V gene (reference sequence). V was trimmed by 2 bases and J by 1 base, leaving 11 bases between them. CDR3 length: 16 residues. Here the CDR3 reads CASSLYQGGNTGELFF. In nucleotides, the CDR3 is TGTGCCAGCAGCTTATATCAGGGTGGGAACACCGGGGAGCTGTTTTTT. Using reference TRBV7-9 and TRBJ2-2 for the parts outside the CDR3, the full variable domain is DTGVSQNPRHKITKRGQNVTFRCDPISEHNRLYWYRQTLGQGPEFLTYFQNEAQLEKSRLLSDRFSAERPKGSFSTLEIQRTEQGDSAMYLCASSLYQGGNTGELFFGEGSRLTVL.

The rearrangement joins TRBV29-1 to TRBJ2-5, with D unclear. This CDR3 has 12 residues. The V end lost 4 bases, the J end lost 4 bases, and 10 bases lay between the germline ends. The germline V gene has CDR1 SQVTM and CDR2 ANQGSEA. CDR3 sequence reads: CSVGLLGETQYF. CDR3 in DNA: TGCAGCGTTGGACTCCTTGGAGAGACCCAGTACTTC. Supplemented by reference TRBV29-1 and TRBJ2-5, the full variable domain reads SAVISQKPSRDICQRGTSLTIQCQVDSQVTMMFWYRQQPGQSLTLIATANQGSEATYESGFVIDKFPISRPNLTFSTLTVSNMSPEDSSIYLCSVGLLGETQYFGPGTRLLVL.

This clone has just a few counts. This chain uses TRBV11-3 with TRBJ2-7; TRBD1 matches at 9 bases. Germline CDR1 reads SGHNT; CDR2 reads YENEEA. After removal of 5 bases from V and 6 bases from J, the junction contained 8 bases not matched to a gene. The CDR3 runs 14 residues. The CDR3 region has the DNA TGTGCCAGCAGCGCCCGGGACAGGGAAGGCGAGCAGTACTTC. This codes for CASSARDREGEQYF.

The chain recombines TRBV7-2 with TRBJ1-5, with 8 bases lining up with TRBD1. This CDR3 is 15 amino acids long. Germline assignment: CDR1 SGHTA and CDR2 FQGNSA. Trimming cost V 3 bases and J 2 bases; bases outside gene matches: 3. The CDR3 nucleotides are TGTGCCAGCAGCTTGGTGACAGGGGGCAATCAGCCCCAGCATTTT. Residues: CASSLVTGGNQPQHF.

This chain links TRBV27 with TRBJ2-3; 9 bases are shared with TRBD1. The V and J ends lost 8 bases and 5 bases, in that order; junction bases with no gene match: 8. The CDR3 runs to 14 residues. Per germline, CDR1 MNHEY and CDR2 SMNVEV (reference sequence). This chain's CDR3 is CASLGQGLVDTQYF. The CDR3, as DNA: TGTGCCAGCTTGGGACAGGGCCTAGTAGATACGCAGTATTTT.

The gene calls are TRBV7-3 and TRBJ2-5; TRBD2 agrees at 16 bases. Per germline, CDR1 SGHTA and CDR2 FQGTGA. J gave up 4 bases and V 5 bases, and 10 bases lay outside the gene matches. The CDR3 sequence is 18 residues long. The CDR3 loop reads CASSLNPGLAGGGETQYF. The CDR3 DNA follows: TGTGCCAGCAGCCTAAATCCGGGACTAGCGGGGGGGGGAGAGACCCAGTACTTC. The variable domain in full, completed from reference TRBV7-3 and TRBJ2-5, reads GAGVSQTPSNKVTEKGKYVELRCDPISGHTALYWYRQSLGQGPEFLIYFQGTGAADDSGLPNDRFFAVRPEGSVSTLKIQRTERGDSAVYLCASSLNPGLAGGGETQYFGPGTRLLVL.

The rearrangement uses TRBV6-5 and TRBJ1-1; 7 bases align to TRBD1. V lost 2 bases to trimming and J lost 3 bases; unmatched junction nucleotides: 6. CDR1 and CDR2 (germline): MNHEY, SVGAGI. The length of the CDR3 is 15 residues. CDR3 amino acids: CASSYKEGGYTEAFF. The CDR3 nucleotides are TGTGCCAGCAGTTACAAGGAAGGGGGCTACACTGAAGCTTTCTTT.

The J gene is TRBJ1-1, the V gene TRBV5-5; TRBD1 aligns across 8 bases. There are 16 residues in the CDR3. Losses at the gene ends were 2 bases for V and 0 bases for J; bases not matched to a gene: 6. CDR1 SGHKS and CDR2 YYEKEE come from the germline V gene (reference sequence). The CDR3 spells CASSFGQGSMNTEAFF. CDR3 DNA: TGTGCCAGCAGCTTCGGACAGGGAAGCATGAACACTGAAGCTTTCTTT. The full variable domain, rest sourced from reference TRBV5-5 and TRBJ1-1, is DAGVTQSPTHLIKTRGQQVTLRCSPISGHKSVSWYQQVLGQGPQFIFQYYEKEERGRGNFPDRFSARQFPNYSSELNVNALLLGDSALYLCASSFGQGSMNTEAFFGQGTRLTVV.

The rearrangement links TRBV6-1 to TRBJ1-4; TRBD1 aligns across 9 bases. With V trimmed by 8 bases and J by 7 bases, 8 bases remained unmatched. The CDR3 has 14 amino acids. Germline assignment: CDR1 MNHNS and CDR2 SASEGT. In nucleotides, the CDR3 is TGTGCCAGCGAACCGGGACAGGGACCTGAAAAACTGTTTTTT. Translating gives CASEPGQGPEKLFF.

This clone was counted only a few times. The chain links TRBV13 to TRBJ1-2, with 9 bases fitting TRBD1. CDR3 length equals 13 residues. Germline CDR1 PRHDT, CDR2 FYEKMQ (reference sequence). V shed 5 bases, J shed 6 bases, and the junction held 4 bases outside the gene matches. This CDR3 reads CASSPGTGNGYTF. The CDR3, as DNA: TGTGCCAGCAGCCCTGGGACAGGGAATGGCTACACCTTC.

The chain combines TRBV6-1 with TRBJ2-2, with D perhaps matching TRBD2 (5 bases). Trimming shortened V by 5 bases and J by 2 bases, and 9 bases separated the two germline ends. CDR1 and CDR2 (germline): MNHNS, SASEGT. CDR3 length equals 14 residues. The CDR3 sequence: CASSLAHNTGELFF. The CDR3 nucleotides are TGTGCCAGCAGTTTAGCGCACAACACCGGGGAGCTGTTTTTT.

Remarks on this clone: Other nucleotide sequences from this sample produce the same CDR3. The rearrangement uses TRBV9 and TRBJ1-1; D is undetermined. Germline CDR1 SGDLS, CDR2 YYNGEE. Trimming stripped 0 bases from V and 0 bases from J, with 3 bases between. The CDR3 runs to 13 residues. The CDR3 loop is CASSVAMNTEAFF. The CDR3 bases are TGTGCCAGCAGCGTAGCCATGAACACTGAAGCTTTCTTT.

This clone was recorded a few times. The chain employs TRBV7-6 and TRBJ2-3, with TRBD2 identical over 13 bases. The J segment lost 2 bases and the V segment lost 2 bases, leaving 10 bases of the junction unmatched. CDR3 length: 19 residues. Looked up from germline, CDR1 is SGHVS and CDR2 is FNYEAQ. The CDR3 DNA follows: TGTGCCAGCAGCTTACTCGCGACTAGCGGGGGGTCCTTCACAGATACGCAGTATTTT. Its protein product is CASSLLATSGGSFTDTQYF.